The next 9 T cell receptor beta chains were all read from a single sample in a study of cytomegalovirus exposure and HLA in healthy donors. The primer mix had 60 Vbeta and 13 Jbeta primers. Sequenced by immunoSEQ multiplex PCR; TCRdb stores in-frame clones only, minus some. Of about 130,000 clones detected, around 63% appear once; the ten largest clones hold 1.5% to 2%. Material for sequencing was PBMCs. The source is a human donor in good health.

About this clone: Sequence at one end of the junction differs from germline and may be a read error. The CDR3 region is CSARSGRRGEQHF. CDR3 DNA: TGCAGCGCTCGAAGCGGGAGAAGGGGCGAGCAGCACTTC. This chain links TRBV29-1 with TRBJ2-7; 8 bases fit TRBD2. The CDR3 extends over 13 amino acids. The germline V gene has CDR1 SQVTM and CDR2 ANQGSEA.

The count of this clone is one. V is TRBV19 and J is TRBJ2-7; tentative D call: TRBD1 (6 bases). Trimming left V 4 bases short and J 9 bases short, with 10 bases between. Germline CDR1 and CDR2: LNHDA and SQIVND (reference sequence). There are 11 residues in the CDR3. CDR3 in DNA: TGTGCCAGTAGTAGAGGACAGAGGCAGTACTTC. Translating it yields CASSRGQRQYF.

About this clone: The sample carries other DNA sequences with the same CDR3. V usage is TRBV5-1 and J usage is TRBJ2-5; 9 positions match TRBD1. Looked up from germline, CDR1 is SGHRS and CDR2 is YFSETQ. The CDR3 loop spans 14 amino acids. Trimming removed 7 bases from V and 3 bases from J; junction bases left unmatched: 7. CDR3 protein: CASSMGQGEETQYF. The CDR3 nucleotides are TGCGCCAGCTCTATGGGACAGGGTGAAGAGACCCAGTACTTC.

In this sample, this clone turned up a few times. A junction end diverges from the germline sequence, so it may reflect a read error. The gene calls are TRBV2 and TRBJ1-2, with D possibly TRBD1 on 6 matching bases. The CDR3 extends over 9 amino acids. CDR1 is SNHLY and CDR2 is FYNNEI in the germline V gene. For the CDR3, the DNA is TGTGCCAGCAGGGCGACAGGAGACTTC. Translating gives CASRATGDF.

This clone has just a few counts. V and J are TRBV1 and TRBJ2-1; no check of the table's D call, TRBD2, against the DNA was made. TRBV1 is a pseudogene. CDR3 size: 16 residues. The CDR3 bases are TGCACCAGCAGCCAAGCTCCTAGCGGGAGGGTTCGGGAGCAGTTCTTC. It yields the protein CTSSQAPSGRVREQFF.

This chain connects TRBV7-8 to TRBJ1-5, with 7 nucleotides matching TRBD1. Germline loops: CDR1 SGHVS, CDR2 FQNEAQ. V gave up 1 base and J gave up 3 bases; unmatched junction bases: 6. The CDR3 is made up of 16 amino acids. CDR3: CASSLGDRVPNQPQHF. For the CDR3, the DNA is TGTGCCAGCAGCTTAGGAGACAGGGTTCCCAATCAGCCCCAGCATTTT.

This chain joins TRBV18 and TRBJ2-1; 9 nucleotides line up with TRBD2. V lost 4 bases to trimming and J lost 9 bases; unmatched junction nucleotides: 19. Germline V CDR1 and CDR2: KGHSH, LQKENI. The CDR3 is 18 residues long. The CDR3 reads CASSLPTAGLAKVGEQFF. The CDR3 region has the DNA TGTGCCAGCTCACTCCCCACGGCTGGACTAGCGAAGGTTGGTGAGCAGTTCTTC.

The chain employs TRBV16 and TRBJ2-7; TRBD1 matches at 7 bases. V was pared by 7 bases and J by 3 bases, with 12 bases of the junction left unmatched. CDR1 is KGHSY and CDR2 is FQNENV in the germline V gene. The CDR3 length is 15 residues. CDR3 amino acids: CASTATGKRFYEQYF. For the CDR3, the DNA is TGTGCCAGCACCGCGACAGGGAAACGATTCTACGAGCAGTACTTC.

The gene calls are TRBV19 and TRBJ2-5; D may be TRBD1 (6 bases). This CDR3 is 15 amino acids long. CDR1 is LNHDA, CDR2 SQIVND, per germline (reference sequence). The V and J ends lost 7 bases and 4 bases respectively, with 19 bases between them. The CDR3 is CASNTPQQGRETQYF. In nucleotides, the CDR3 is TGTGCCAGTAATACCCCCCAACAGGGTAGAGAGACCCAGTACTTC.